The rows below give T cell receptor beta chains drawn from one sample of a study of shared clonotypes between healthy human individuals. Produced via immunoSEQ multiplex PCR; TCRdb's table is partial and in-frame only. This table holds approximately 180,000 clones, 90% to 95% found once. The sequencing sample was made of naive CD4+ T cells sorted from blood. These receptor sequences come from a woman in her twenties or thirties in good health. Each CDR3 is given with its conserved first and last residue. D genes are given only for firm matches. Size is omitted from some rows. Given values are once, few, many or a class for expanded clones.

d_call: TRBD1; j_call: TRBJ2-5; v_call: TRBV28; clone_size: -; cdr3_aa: CASTRDRARGETQYF; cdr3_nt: TGTGCCAGCACTAGAGACAGGGCCCGGGGAGAGACCCAGTACTTC
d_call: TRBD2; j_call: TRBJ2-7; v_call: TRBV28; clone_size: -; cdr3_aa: CASSLAGGPSYEQYF; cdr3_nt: TGTGCCAGCAGTTTAGCGGGAGGGCCCTCCTACGAGCAGTACTTC
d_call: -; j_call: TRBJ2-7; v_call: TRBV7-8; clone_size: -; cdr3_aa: CASSLGNSYEQYF; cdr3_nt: TGTGCCAGCAGCTTAGGGAACTCCTACGAGCAGTACTTC
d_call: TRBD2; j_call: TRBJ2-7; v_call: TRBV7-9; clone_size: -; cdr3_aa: CASSLREGNSYEQYF; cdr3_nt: TGTGCCAGCAGCCTGCGGGAGGGAAACTCCTACGAGCAGTACTTC
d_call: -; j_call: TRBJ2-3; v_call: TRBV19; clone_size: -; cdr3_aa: CASSTTSVSTDTQYF; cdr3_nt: TGTGCCAGTAGTACTACTAGTGTTAGCACAGATACGCAGTATTTT
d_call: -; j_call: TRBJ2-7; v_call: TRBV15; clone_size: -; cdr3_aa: CATSREHPGDEQYF; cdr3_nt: TGTGCCACCAGCAGAGAACATCCCGGGGACGAGCAGTACTTC
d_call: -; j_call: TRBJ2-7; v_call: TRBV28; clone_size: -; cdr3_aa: CASSDSVEQYF; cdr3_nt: TGTGCCAGCAGTGACAGTGTCGAGCAGTACTTC
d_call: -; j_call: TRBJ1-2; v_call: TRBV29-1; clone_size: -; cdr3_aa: CSGADGGYGYTF; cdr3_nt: TGCAGCGGAGCGGATGGCGGCTATGGCTACACCTTC
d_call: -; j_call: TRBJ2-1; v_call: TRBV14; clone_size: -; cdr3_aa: CASSQDGSEQFF; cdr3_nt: TGTGCCAGCAGCCAAGATGGCTCTGAGCAGTTCTTC
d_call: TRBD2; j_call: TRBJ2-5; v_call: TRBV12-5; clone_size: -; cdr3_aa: CASGSNGLATETQYF; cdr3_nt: TGTGCTAGTGGCTCGAACGGACTAGCAACGGAGACCCAGTACTTC
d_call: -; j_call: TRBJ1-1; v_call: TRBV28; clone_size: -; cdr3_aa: CASSPALRNTEAFF; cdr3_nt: TGTGCCAGCAGTCCCGCTCTTCGGAACACTGAAGCTTTCTTT
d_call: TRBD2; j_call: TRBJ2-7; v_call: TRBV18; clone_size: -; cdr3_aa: CASSPPFGLAGGPNYEQYF; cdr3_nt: TGTGCCAGCTCACCACCGTTCGGGCTAGCGGGAGGGCCAAACTACGAGCAGTACTTC
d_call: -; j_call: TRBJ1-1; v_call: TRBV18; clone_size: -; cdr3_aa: CASSSSSDTEAFF; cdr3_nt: TGTGCCAGCTCCTCGAGTTCGGACACTGAAGCTTTCTTT
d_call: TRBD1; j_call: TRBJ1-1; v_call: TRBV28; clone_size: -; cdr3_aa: CASSIGQGGGAEAFF; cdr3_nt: TGTGCCAGCAGTATTGGACAGGGTGGAGGAGCTGAAGCTTTCTTT
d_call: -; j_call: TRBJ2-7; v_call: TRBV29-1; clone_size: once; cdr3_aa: CSAGKPSGDQYF; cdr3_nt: TGCAGCGCCGGTAAGCCGTCCGGGGATCAGTACTTC
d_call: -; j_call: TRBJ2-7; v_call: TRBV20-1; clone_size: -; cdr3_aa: CSARWREQYF; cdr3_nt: TGCAGTGCTAGGTGGCGGGAGCAGTACTTC
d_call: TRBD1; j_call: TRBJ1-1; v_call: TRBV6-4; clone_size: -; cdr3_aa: CASSDQGVGAEAFF; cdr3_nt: TGTGCCAGCAGTGACCAGGGGGTTGGCGCTGAAGCTTTCTTT
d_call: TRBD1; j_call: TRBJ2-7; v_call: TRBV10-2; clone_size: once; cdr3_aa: CASSPKGQGVHEQYF; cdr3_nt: TGCGCCAGCAGCCCCAAGGGACAGGGCGTCCACGAGCAGTACTTC
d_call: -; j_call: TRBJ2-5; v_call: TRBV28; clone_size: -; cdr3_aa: CASSLQGLETQYF; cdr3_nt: TGTGCCAGCAGTTTACAGGGGCTAGAGACCCAGTACTTC
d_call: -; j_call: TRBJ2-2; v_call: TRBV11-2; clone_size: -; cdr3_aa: CASSPRGVSGGGELFF; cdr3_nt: TGTGCCAGCAGCCCCCGCGGGGTTAGCGGTGGGGGGGAGCTGTTTTTT
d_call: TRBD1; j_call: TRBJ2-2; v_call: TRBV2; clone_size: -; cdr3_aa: CASKRLTGETGELFF; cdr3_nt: TGTGCCAGCAAGAGGCTCACAGGGGAGACCGGGGAGCTGTTTTTT
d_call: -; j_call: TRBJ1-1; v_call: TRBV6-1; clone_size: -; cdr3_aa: CASSLTGNTEAFF; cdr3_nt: TGTGCCAGCAGCCTAACCGGGAACACTGAAGCTTTCTTT
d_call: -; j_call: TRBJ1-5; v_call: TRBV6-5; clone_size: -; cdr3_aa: CASSSRDEQPQHF; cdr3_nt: TGTGCCAGCAGTTCCAGAGATGAACAGCCCCAGCATTTT
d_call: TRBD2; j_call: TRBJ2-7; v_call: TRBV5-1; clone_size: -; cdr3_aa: CASHDPRLAGSYEQYF; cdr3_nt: TGCGCCAGCCACGATCCCCGACTAGCGGGATCCTACGAGCAGTACTTC
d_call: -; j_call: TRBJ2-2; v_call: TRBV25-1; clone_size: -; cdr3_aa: CASSFTLGAGELFF; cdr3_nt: TGTGCCAGCAGCTTCACACTAGGGGCCGGGGAGCTGTTTTTT
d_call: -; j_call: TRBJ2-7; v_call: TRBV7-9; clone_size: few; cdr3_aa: CASSPTGNYEQYF; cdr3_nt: TGTGCCAGCAGCCCTACGGGGAACTACGAGCAGTACTTC
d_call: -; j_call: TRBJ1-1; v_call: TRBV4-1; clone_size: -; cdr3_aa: CASSQDLQPHGEAFF; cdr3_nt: TGCGCCAGCAGCCAAGATTTGCAGCCCCACGGTGAAGCTTTCTTT
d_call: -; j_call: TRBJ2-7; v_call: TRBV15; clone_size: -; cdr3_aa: CATSRDEEAYEQYF; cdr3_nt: TGTGCCACCAGCAGAGATGAGGAGGCCTACGAGCAGTACTTC
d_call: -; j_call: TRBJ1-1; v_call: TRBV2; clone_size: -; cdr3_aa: CASSRGTEAFF; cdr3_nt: TGTGCCAGCAGTAGGGGTACTGAAGCTTTCTTT
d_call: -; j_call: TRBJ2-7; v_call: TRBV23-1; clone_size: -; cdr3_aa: CASSQLPGVAPYEQYF; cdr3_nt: TGCGCCAGCAGTCAGCTGCCCGGGGTTGCCCCCTACGAGCAGTACTTC
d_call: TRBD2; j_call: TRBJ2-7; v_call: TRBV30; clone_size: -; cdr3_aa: CAWKRGRESYEQYF; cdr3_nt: TGTGCCTGGAAGCGTGGGCGGGAGTCCTACGAGCAGTACTTC
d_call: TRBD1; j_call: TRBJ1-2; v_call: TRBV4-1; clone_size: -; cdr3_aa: CASSQGGQGHGYTF; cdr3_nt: TGCGCCAGCAGCCAAGGGGGACAGGGCCATGGCTACACCTTC
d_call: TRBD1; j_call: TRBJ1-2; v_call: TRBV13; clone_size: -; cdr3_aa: CASSLYGQDYGYTF; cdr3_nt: TGTGCCAGCAGCTTATATGGACAGGACTATGGCTACACCTTC
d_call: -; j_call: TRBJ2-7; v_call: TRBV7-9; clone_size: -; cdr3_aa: CASSLGREQYF; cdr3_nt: TGTGCCAGCAGTCTAGGACGCGAGCAGTACTTC
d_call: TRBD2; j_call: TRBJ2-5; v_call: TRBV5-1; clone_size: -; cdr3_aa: CASSLAGLAGGETQYF; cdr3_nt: TGCGCCAGCAGCTTGGCGGGACTAGCGGGAGGAGAGACCCAGTACTTC
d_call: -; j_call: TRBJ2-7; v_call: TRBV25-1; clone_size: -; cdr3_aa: CASSDQGGYEQYF; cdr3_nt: TGTGCCAGCAGTGACCAGGGGGGCTACGAGCAGTACTTC
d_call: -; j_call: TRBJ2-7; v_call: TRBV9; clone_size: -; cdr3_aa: CASSVGVSESYEQYF; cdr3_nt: TGTGCCAGCAGCGTAGGGGTTAGCGAGTCCTACGAGCAGTACTTC
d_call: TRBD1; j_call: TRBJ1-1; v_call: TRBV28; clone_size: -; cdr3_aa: CASSPDRGPQRSKAFF; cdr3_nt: TGTGCCAGCAGTCCAGACAGGGGCCCCCAAAGGAGTAAAGCTTTCTTT
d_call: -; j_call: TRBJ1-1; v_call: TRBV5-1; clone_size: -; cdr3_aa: CASSFGQGYTEAFF; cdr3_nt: TGCGCCAGCAGCTTCGGGCAGGGGTACACTGAAGCTTTCTTT
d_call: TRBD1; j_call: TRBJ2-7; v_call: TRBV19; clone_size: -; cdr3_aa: CASRTGENYEQYF; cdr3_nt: TGTGCCAGTAGGACAGGGGAAAACTACGAGCAGTACTTC
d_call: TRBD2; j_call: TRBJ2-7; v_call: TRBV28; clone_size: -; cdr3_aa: CASSFSPQAAGREQYF; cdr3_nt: TGTGCCAGCAGTTTCTCCCCCCAGGCAGCGGGACGCGAGCAGTACTTC
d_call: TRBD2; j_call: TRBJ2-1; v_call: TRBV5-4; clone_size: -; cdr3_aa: CASSQGLSSRSYNEQFF; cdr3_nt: TGTGCCAGCAGCCAGGGACTATCCTCCCGCTCCTACAATGAGCAGTTCTTC
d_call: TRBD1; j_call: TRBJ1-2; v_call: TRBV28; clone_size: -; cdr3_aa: CASSTGTGNGYTF; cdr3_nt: TGTGCCAGCAGTACCGGGACAGGGAATGGCTACACCTTC
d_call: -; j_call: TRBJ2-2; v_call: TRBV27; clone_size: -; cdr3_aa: CASRILNTGELFF; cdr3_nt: TGTGCCAGCCGTATACTGAACACCGGGGAGCTGTTTTTT
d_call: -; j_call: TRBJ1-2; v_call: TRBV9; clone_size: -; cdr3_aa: CASSVGAADVGGYTF; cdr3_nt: TGTGCCAGCAGCGTAGGGGCAGCTGATGTGGGTGGCTACACCTTC
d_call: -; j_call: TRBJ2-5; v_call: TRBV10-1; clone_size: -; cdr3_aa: CASSRSFQETQYF; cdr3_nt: TGCGCCAGCAGCCGGAGTTTCCAAGAGACCCAGTACTTC
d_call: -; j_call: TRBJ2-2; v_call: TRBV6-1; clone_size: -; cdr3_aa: CASSVIGGSAGELFF; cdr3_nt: TGTGCCAGCAGTGTGATAGGAGGGTCAGCCGGGGAGCTGTTTTTT
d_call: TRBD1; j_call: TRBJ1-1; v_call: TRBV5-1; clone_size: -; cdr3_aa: CASLPGDRSDTEAFF; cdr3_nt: TGCGCCAGCCTCCCGGGGGACAGATCCGACACTGAAGCTTTCTTT
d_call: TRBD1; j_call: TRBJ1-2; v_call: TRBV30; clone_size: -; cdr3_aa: CAWSAGQGPYGYTF; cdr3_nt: TGTGCCTGGAGTGCAGGACAGGGGCCCTATGGCTACACCTTC
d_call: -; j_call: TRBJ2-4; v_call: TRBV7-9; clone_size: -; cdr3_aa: CASGPVKNIQYF; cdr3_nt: TGTGCCAGCGGCCCCGTGAAAAACATTCAGTACTTC
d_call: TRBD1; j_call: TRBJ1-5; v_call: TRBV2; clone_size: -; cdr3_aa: CASSDILRGNQPQHF; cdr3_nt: TGTGCCAGCAGTGATATTCTCAGGGGGAATCAGCCCCAGCATTTT
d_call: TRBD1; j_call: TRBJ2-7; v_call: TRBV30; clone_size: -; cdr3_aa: CAYLPPGQRDYEQYF; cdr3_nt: TGTGCCTACCTCCCCCCGGGACAGAGAGACTACGAGCAGTACTTC
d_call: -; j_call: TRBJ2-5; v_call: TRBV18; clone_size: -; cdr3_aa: CASSPVRKETQYF; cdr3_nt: TGTGCCAGCTCACCAGTCAGAAAAGAGACCCAGTACTTC
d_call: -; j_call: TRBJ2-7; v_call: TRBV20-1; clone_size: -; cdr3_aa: CSASGLEQYF; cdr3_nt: TGCAGTGCATCGGGACTCGAGCAGTACTTC
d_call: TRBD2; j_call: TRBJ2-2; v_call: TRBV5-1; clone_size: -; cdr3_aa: CASSLPRIGLALTTGELFF; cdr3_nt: TGCGCCAGCAGCTTGCCGCGAATAGGACTAGCGTTAACCACCGGGGAGCTGTTTTTT
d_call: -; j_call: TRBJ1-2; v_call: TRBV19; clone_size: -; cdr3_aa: CASSILSTKNGYTF; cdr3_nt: TGTGCCAGTAGTATCCTCTCCACCAAGAATGGCTACACCTTC
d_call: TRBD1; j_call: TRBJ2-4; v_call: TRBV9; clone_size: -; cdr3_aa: CASSVGQGIANIQYF; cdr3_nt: TGTGCCAGCAGCGTAGGACAGGGAATTGCAAACATTCAGTACTTC
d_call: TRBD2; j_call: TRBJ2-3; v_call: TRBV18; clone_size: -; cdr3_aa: CASSLTSGSTDTQYF; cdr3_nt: TGTGCCAGCTCCCTGACTAGCGGGAGCACAGATACGCAGTATTTT
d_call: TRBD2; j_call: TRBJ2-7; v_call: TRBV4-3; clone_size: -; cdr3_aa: CASSLNAGGALEQYF; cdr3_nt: TGCGCCAGCAGCCTCAACGCGGGAGGGGCTCTCGAGCAGTACTTC
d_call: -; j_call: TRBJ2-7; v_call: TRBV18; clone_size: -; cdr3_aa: CASSPRIVRDGLDEQYF; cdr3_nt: TGTGCCAGCTCACCAAGGATAGTAAGGGACGGGCTCGACGAGCAGTACTTC